Sequencing of this T cell receptor (beta chain) was carried out in a study of lymphopenia after photon versus proton radiotherapy. This clone was counted a few times. Produced via immunoSEQ multiplex PCR; TCRdb's table is partial and in-frame only. The sample holds about 53,000 clones, about 86% seen once. This TCR was recovered from a man between 45 and 60 years old with gastric cancer. The sequencing used peripheral blood, collected from a patient treated with photon-based radiotherapy.

CDR3 in amino acids: CASSPTGIGGYTF. In nucleotides, the CDR3 is TGTGCCAGCAGCCCAACAGGGATCGGGGGCTACACCTTC. The V call is TRBV9, the J call TRBJ1-2; maybe TRBD1 (6 bases). The CDR3 sequence is 13 residues long. Germline loops: CDR1 SGDLS, CDR2 YYNGEE. V was shortened by 4 bases and J by 8 bases, with 15 bases between the two germline ends.